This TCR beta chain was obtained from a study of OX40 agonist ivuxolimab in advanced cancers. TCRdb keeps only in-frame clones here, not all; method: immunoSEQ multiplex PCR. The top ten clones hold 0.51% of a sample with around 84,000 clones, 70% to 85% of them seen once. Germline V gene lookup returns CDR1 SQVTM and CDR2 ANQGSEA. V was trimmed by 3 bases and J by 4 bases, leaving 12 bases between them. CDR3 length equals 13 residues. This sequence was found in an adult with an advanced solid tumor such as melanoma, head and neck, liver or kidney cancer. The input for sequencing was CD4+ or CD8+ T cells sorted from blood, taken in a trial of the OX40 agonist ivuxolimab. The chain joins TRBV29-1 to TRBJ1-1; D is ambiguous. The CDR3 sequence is CSVDYWGGTEAFF. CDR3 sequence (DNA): TGCAGCGTTGACTACTGGGGAGGCACTGAAGCTTTCTTT.